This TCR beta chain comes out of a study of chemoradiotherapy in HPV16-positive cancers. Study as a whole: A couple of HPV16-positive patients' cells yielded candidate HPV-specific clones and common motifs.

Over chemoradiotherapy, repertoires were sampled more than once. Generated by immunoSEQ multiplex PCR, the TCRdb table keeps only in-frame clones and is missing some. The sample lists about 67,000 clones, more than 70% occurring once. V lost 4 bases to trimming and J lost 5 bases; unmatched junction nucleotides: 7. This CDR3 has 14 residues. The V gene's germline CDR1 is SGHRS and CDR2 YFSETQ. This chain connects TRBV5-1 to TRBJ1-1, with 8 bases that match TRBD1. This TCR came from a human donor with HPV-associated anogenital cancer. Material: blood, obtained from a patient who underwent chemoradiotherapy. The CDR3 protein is CASSVGQGNTEAFF. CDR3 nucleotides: TGCGCCAGCAGCGTAGGACAGGGCAATACTGAAGCTTTCTTT.